The 9 T cell receptor beta chains below were found in one sample sequenced in a study of tumor and adjacent non-tumor tissue in lung cancer. A modified ARM-PCR protocol with three rounds of nested PCR amplified TCRbeta. TCRdb itself ran the multiplex PCR reads through MiXCR, one entry per CDR3 protein. The data contain under 95,000 distinct CDR3 sequences, around two thirds of them singletons. RNA was extracted from bulk tissue without any cell sorting. Sequencing was carried out using lung tumor tissue. These receptors came from a man between 65 and 85 years old with non-small cell lung cancer.

The chain links TRBV12-3 or TRBV12-4 to TRBJ2-5; 7 nucleotides align to TRBD2. The CDR3 length is 14 residues. The trim removed 5 bases at V and 1 base at J, leaving 4 bases unmatched. CDR3 DNA sequence: TGTGCCAGCAGTCCCGGGAGGCCCCAAGAGACCCAGTACTTC. Translation: CASSPGRPQETQYF.

Concerning this clonotype: The CDR3 carries no conserved terminal phenylalanine or tryptophan, so it likely arises from a read error. This chain uses TRBV4-1 with TRBJ2-1; TRBD1 is a possible D gene (5 bases). Trimming cost V 2 bases and J 9 bases, with 11 bases left between them. The CDR3 sequence is 13 residues long. CDR1 is MGHRA and CDR2 is YSYEKL in the germline V gene. The CDR3 is CASSQRDSIEQFI. The CDR3 region has the DNA TGCGCCAGCAGCCAACGCGACAGCATTGAGCAGTTCATC.

On this clonotype itself: With a much larger clone just one base away, this may be a read error. The CDR3 region is CASNYTWTGYEQYF. For the CDR3, the DNA is TGTGCCAGCAATTACACCTGGACAGGGTACGAGCAGTACTTC. The chain has TRBV6-6 and TRBJ2-7; TRBD1 aligns across 8 bases. This CDR3 contains 14 residues. The germline CDR1 and CDR2 sequences are MNHNY and SVGAGI (reference sequence).

To note about this clonotype: This may be a read error, as it is one base from a much larger clone. The rearrangement joins TRBV4-1 to TRBJ2-1; weak D call: TRBD2 (5 bases). The CDR3 is 15 amino acids. From germline, CDR1 is MGHRA and CDR2 YSYEKL. The CDR3 spells CASSQVAAAYNKQFF. The CDR3 nucleotides are TGCGCCAGCAGCCAAGTTGCAGCGGCCTACAATAAGCAGTTCTTC.

This clonotype was seen at least ten times. This chain uses TRBV4-2 with TRBJ2-1; 14 positions match TRBD2. The CDR3 contains 16 residues. V dropped 4 bases and J dropped 9; count of bases not matched to a gene: 8. The germline V gene encodes CDR1 LGHNA and CDR2 YNFKEQ. The CDR3 reads CASSRRLAGGPVEQFF. As DNA, the CDR3 is TGTGCCAGCAGCCGCCGACTAGCGGGAGGGCCTGTTGAGCAGTTCTTC.

This chain joins TRBV6-6 and TRBJ2-1, with 11 bases lining up with TRBD2. Trimming removed 2 bases from V and 15 bases from J; junction bases left unmatched: 15. The CDR3 has 16 amino acids. The germline gives CDR1 MNHNY, CDR2 SVGAGI (reference sequence). The CDR3 DNA is TGTGCCAGCAGTTACGGTCAGGTAGCGGGGGGGCTTGAGTGGTTCTTC. Residues: CASSYGQVAGGLEWFF.

Written as DNA, the CDR3 is TGTGCCAGCAGCTTAACCGGGACAGGGGAACAGCCCCAGCATTTT. Protein: CASSLTGTGEQPQHF. The J gene is TRBJ1-5, the V gene TRBV5-6, with 10 bases aligning to TRBD1. The CDR3 contains 15 residues. Germline V gene lookup returns CDR1 SGHDT and CDR2 YYEEEE. V lost 2 bases to trimming and J lost 7 bases; unmatched junction nucleotides: 6.

The chain is built from TRBV5-4 and TRBJ2-1; no firm D call. V lost 0 bases and J 1 base, leaving 8 bases between the germline ends. Germline values: CDR1 SGHNT, CDR2 YYREEE (reference sequence). This CDR3 spans 15 amino acids. The CDR3 loop is CASSLDSDSYNEQFF. CDR3 bases: TGTGCCAGCAGCTTGGATTCCGATTCCTACAATGAGCAGTTCTTC.

V gene TRBV29-1 combines with J gene TRBJ2-5; D possibly corresponds to TRBD2 (6 bases). Germline lookup yields CDR1 SQVTM and CDR2 ANQGSEA. The CDR3 runs to 11 residues. The DNA of the CDR3 is TGCTGCGGGGTTAGCGCCGAGACCCAGTACTTC. This codes for CCGVSAETQYF.